These 27 T cell receptor beta chains came from one sample sequenced in a study of response to subunit inactivated influenza vaccine. MiXCR was run by TCRdb on the RT-PCR reads, yielding one entry per CDR3 protein. The sample lists roughly 710,000 distinct CDR3 sequences; about 14% were seen once. The specimen was PBMCs from blood, collected roughly 15 days before vaccination. Source of these receptors: a man in his forties or fifties who received an inactivated influenza vaccine.

The gene calls are TRBV4-1 and TRBJ2-3; 7 bases align to TRBD1. Germline CDR1 and CDR2: MGHRA and YSYEKL. V lost 1 base and J lost 1; bases outside the gene matches: 8. The CDR3 has 17 residues. The CDR3 DNA sequence: TGCGCCAGCAGCCAAGGGACAGGCTCGAAGGGCACAGATACGCAGTATTTT. This translates into CASSQGTGSKGTDTQYF.

The V and J genes are TRBV12-3 or TRBV12-4 and TRBJ2-3; TRBD2 aligns across 9 bases. The CDR3 spans 16 residues. The junction had 7 bases not matched to a gene; V was cut back by 3 bases and J by 3 bases. This chain's CDR3 is CASSFKSGGPTDTQYF. The CDR3 DNA follows: TGTGCCAGCAGTTTTAAGAGCGGGGGGCCAACAGATACGCAGTATTTT.

The gene calls are TRBV9 and TRBJ2-3; TRBD1 agrees at 7 bases. Germline CDR1 is SGDLS and CDR2 is YYNGEE. The CDR3 has 20 amino acids. Unmatched junction bases numbered 18, after V lost 2 bases and J lost 0 bases. The CDR3 region is CASSVPSSGGSLPSTDTQYF. The CDR3 region has the DNA TGTGCCAGCAGCGTCCCATCTTCAGGGGGTTCTCTACCTAGCACAGATACGCAGTATTTT.

Many counts were recorded for this clonotype. At one of its ends the junction is not consistent with the germline gene, which may arise from a read error. The rearrangement uses TRBV7-7 and TRBJ2-1, with D hard to call. CDR1 SSHAT and CDR2 FNYEAQ come from the germline V gene (reference sequence). The CDR3 contains 13 residues. The CDR3 DNA reads as TGTGCTAGCAGCTTAAATCTGCACAATGAGCAGTTCTTC. This translates into CASSLNLHNEQFF.

The chain combines TRBV20-1 with TRBJ2-4, with D unresolved. The germline CDR1 and CDR2 sequences are DFQATT and SNEGSKA (reference sequence). CDR3 length equals 14 residues. V was cut by 6 bases and J by 11 bases, with 23 bases left in between. The CDR3 loop reads CSASKSRMDEFQYF. Here the CDR3 DNA reads TGCAGTGCGAGTAAAAGCAGGATGGATGAATTTCAGTACTTC.

This clonotype came up a few times. This chain connects TRBV20-1 to TRBJ1-6, with 7 bases identical to TRBD1. The CDR3 consists of 17 residues. From germline, CDR1 is DFQATT and CDR2 SNEGSKA (reference sequence). The V segment lost 1 base and the J segment 10 bases; nucleotides outside the gene matches: 16. Here the CDR3 reads CSARANPLTGISSPLHF. The CDR3 DNA is TGCAGTGCTAGAGCGAATCCTTTGACAGGGATAAGCTCACCCCTCCACTTT.

The rearrangement uses TRBV12-3 or TRBV12-4 and TRBJ2-2, with 8 bases lining up with TRBD2. Losses at the gene ends were 3 bases for V and 5 bases for J; bases not matched to a gene: 5. The CDR3 is made up of 15 amino acids. For the CDR3, the DNA is TGTGCCAGCAGTTTTGCGGGAGGAGGGACCGGGGAGCTGTTTTTT. Translating gives CASSFAGGGTGELFF.

V gene TRBV6-6 combines with J gene TRBJ2-7; 7 positions match TRBD2. Germline CDR1 is MNHNY and CDR2 is SVGAGI (reference sequence). CDR3 length: 13 residues. The junction had 7 bases not matched to a gene; V was cut back by 7 bases and J by 4 bases. The CDR3 DNA is TGTGCCAGCACTGGGGCGGGAGTTTACGAGCAGTACTTC. Translating it yields CASTGAGVYEQYF.

This clonotype was observed a handful of times. The chain employs TRBV4-3 and TRBJ1-3; D is undetermined. This CDR3 has 18 amino acids. The ends were cut back, 0 bases at V and 0 bases at J, with 15 bases in the middle. Germline V gives CDR1 LGHNA, CDR2 YSLEER. The CDR3 spells CASSQDRLLMASGNTIYF. CDR3 coding DNA: TGCGCCAGCAGCCAAGACCGGCTCCTCATGGCCTCTGGAAACACCATATATTTT.

This chain joins TRBV28 and TRBJ2-7; the D is unclear. V shed 2 bases and J shed 2 bases, with 13 bases lying between them. The CDR3 totals 15 residues. CDR1 is MDHEN and CDR2 is SYDVKM in the germline V gene. The CDR3 coding sequence is TGTGCCAGCAGTTTACTGGGTCCAACTCCCTACGAGCAGTACTTC. Residues: CASSLLGPTPYEQYF.

This clonotype was counted only a few times. The rearrangement joins TRBV6-2 or TRBV6-3 to TRBJ2-1; 8 nucleotides agree with TRBD2. The CDR3 contains 15 residues. V gave up 2 bases and J gave up 7 bases; unmatched junction bases: 7. Germline V gives CDR1 MNHEY, CDR2 SVGEGT. Here the CDR3 DNA reads TGTGCCAGCAGTTACATGAGCGGGGGAGTTAATGAGCAGTTCTTC. Its protein is CASSYMSGGVNEQFF.

The table lists this clonotype with a few counts. V and J are TRBV20-1 and TRBJ2-7; 11 positions match TRBD2. CDR3 length: 15 amino acids. V gave up 5 bases and J gave up 4 bases; unmatched junction bases: 10. In germline, CDR1 is DFQATT, CDR2 SNEGSKA (reference sequence). The CDR3 bases are TGCAGTGCTCAACTAGCGGGAGTCCCGGTTTACGAGCAGTACTTC. This encodes CSAQLAGVPVYEQYF.

The sample holds a few counts of this clonotype. The J gene is TRBJ1-1, the V gene TRBV20-1, with 7 positions matching TRBD1. V lost 6 bases to trimming and J lost 4 bases; unmatched junction nucleotides: 11. CDR3 length: 14 amino acids. CDR1 is DFQATT and CDR2 is SNEGSKA in the germline V gene (reference sequence). CDR3 residues: CSAPRQGRFTEAFF. DNA of the CDR3: TGCAGTGCCCCTAGACAGGGCAGGTTCACTGAAGCTTTCTTT.

The chain joins TRBV25-1 to TRBJ2-6, with a possible D match to TRBD1 (5 bases). V was shortened by 1 base and J by 2 bases, with 6 bases between the two germline ends. Germline assignment: CDR1 MGHDK and CDR2 SYGVNS. This CDR3 region has 15 residues. The CDR3 spells CASSESGTGANVLTF. As DNA, the CDR3 is TGTGCCAGCAGTGAATCAGGGACTGGGGCCAACGTCCTGACTTTC.

The V call is TRBV6-2 or TRBV6-3, the J call TRBJ2-7; 8 nucleotides agree with TRBD1. Germline values: CDR1 MNHEY, CDR2 SVGEGT. Trimming at V came to 6 bases and at J to 0 bases, leaving 7 bases not matched to a gene. The CDR3 spans 15 residues. CDR3 bases: TGTGCCAGCAGACCCTCAGGGGGCAACTCCTACGAGCAGTACTTC. This codes for CASRPSGGNSYEQYF.

This clonotype was seen at least ten times. The DNA for the CDR3 is TGTGCCACCAAGAACACAGGGGGCAATGAGCAGTTCTTC. Protein product: CATKNTGGNEQFF. This chain joins TRBV7-7 and TRBJ2-1; 8 bases fit TRBD1. CDR3 size: 13 residues. Germline lookup yields CDR1 SSHAT and CDR2 FNYEAQ (reference sequence). The junction had 8 bases not matched to a gene; V was cut back by 10 bases and J by 6 bases. Based on the CDR3 plus reference TRBV7-7 and TRBJ2-1, the full variable domain is GAGVSQSPRYKVTKRGQDVTLRCDPISSHATLYWYQQALGQGPEFLTYFNYEAQPDKSGLPSDRFSAERPEGSISTLTIQRTEQRDSAMYRCATKNTGGNEQFFGPGTRLTVL.

The V call is TRBV7-2, the J call TRBJ2-4, with D unresolved. V was shortened by 7 bases and J by 3 bases, with 16 bases between the two germline ends. This CDR3 is built from 15 residues. Germline V gene data show CDR1 as SGHTA and CDR2 as FQGNSA. Here the CDR3 DNA reads TGTGCCAGCATTTCGAGCAGACTTGGCAAAAACATTCAGTACTTC. It yields the protein CASISSRLGKNIQYF.

This clonotype was seen more than once but under ten times. The chain has TRBV2 and TRBJ2-1, with 7 bases that match TRBD2. The CDR3 contains 14 residues. The J segment lost 5 bases and the V segment lost 4 bases, leaving 5 bases of the junction unmatched. Germline assignment: CDR1 SNHLY and CDR2 FYNNEI. In DNA form, the CDR3 reads TGTGCCAGCAGTGTCGGGACTAAAAACAATGAGCAGTTCTTC. Its translation: CASSVGTKNNEQFF.

The chain links TRBV4-2 to TRBJ2-5, with D hard to call. V was clipped by 0 bases and J by 1 base, with 9 bases between them. This CDR3 is built from 15 residues. Germline values: CDR1 LGHNA, CDR2 YNFKEQ. CDR3 loop: CASSQDWNSQETQYF. CDR3 coding DNA: TGTGCCAGCAGCCAAGATTGGAACAGCCAAGAGACCCAGTACTTC.

The V gene is TRBV7-2, the J gene TRBJ1-1; D might be TRBD1 (6 bases). The V end lost 2 bases, the J end lost 10 bases, and 14 bases lay between the germline ends. The V gene's germline CDR1 is SGHTA and CDR2 FQGNSA. The CDR3 length is 13 residues. The CDR3 DNA follows: TGTGCCAGCAGCTTATCACAGGGATGGGGAGCTTTCTTT. Its protein product is CASSLSQGWGAFF.

This clonotype was observed at least ten times. The chain recombines TRBV5-1 with TRBJ2-7; the D gene is possibly TRBD2 (5 bases). Trimming left V 4 bases short and J 3 bases short, with 11 bases between. Germline assignment: CDR1 SGHRS and CDR2 YFSETQ. The CDR3 loop spans 13 amino acids. The CDR3 loop is CASSQSRDYEQYF. In nucleotides, the CDR3 is TGCGCCAGCAGCCAAAGTCGGGACTACGAGCAGTACTTC.

The gene calls are TRBV12-3 or TRBV12-4 and TRBJ1-5, with 7 positions matching TRBD1. This CDR3 has 14 residues. Trimming removed 6 bases from V and 2 bases from J; junction bases left unmatched: 4. The CDR3 DNA reads TGTGCCAGCAGCACAGGGGCGGGCAATCAGCCCCAGCATTTT. Its translation is CASSTGAGNQPQHF.

This chain connects TRBV5-4 to TRBJ2-6; 10 bases are a match to TRBD1. The V segment lost 5 bases and the J segment 4 bases; nucleotides outside the gene matches: 6. This CDR3 is built from 16 residues. The V gene's germline CDR1 is SGHNT and CDR2 YYREEE (reference sequence). The CDR3 DNA sequence: TGTGCCAGCAGTACCGACAGGGGGCGAGGGGCCAACGTCCTGACTTTC. Its translation is CASSTDRGRGANVLTF.

In its sample, this clonotype was seen a few times. The V call is TRBV4-3, the J call TRBJ1-6; no reliable D call. Germline loops: CDR1 LGHNA, CDR2 YSLEER. V gave up 4 bases and J gave up 9 bases, with 13 bases separating them. The CDR3 is 14 residues long. The CDR3 here is CASSPSGESSPLHF. The CDR3 DNA reads TGCGCCAGCAGCCCCTCCGGGGAAAGTTCACCCCTCCACTTT.

The V gene is TRBV6-1, the J gene TRBJ2-2; 9 bases match TRBD1. The V gene end was trimmed by 9 bases and the J gene end by 5 bases; junction bases not matched to a gene: 7. Germline values: CDR1 MNHNS, CDR2 SASEGT. CDR3 length: 14 residues. The CDR3 here is CASSGQGRTGELFF. In DNA, the CDR3 is TGTGCCAGTTCGGGACAGGGAAGGACCGGGGAGCTGTTTTTT.

The V gene is TRBV11-3, the J gene TRBJ2-3, with 7 nucleotides matching TRBD2. Trimming took 0 bases from V and 3 from J; bases not matched to a gene: 3. Per germline, CDR1 SGHNT and CDR2 YENEEA. This CDR3 is built from 15 residues. DNA of the CDR3: TGTGCCAGCAGCTTAGAGGGGGGGACGACAGATACGCAGTATTTT. Amino acids: CASSLEGGTTDTQYF.

This chain uses TRBV7-2 with TRBJ2-7, with D uncertain. Trimming removed 2 bases at V and 3 bases at J, with 11 bases between. The CDR3 spans 14 residues. Germline V gives CDR1 SGHTA, CDR2 FQGNSA. Here the CDR3 DNA reads TGTGCCAGCAGCTTAATTTTTCCCGACTACGAGCAGTACTTC. Protein product: CASSLIFPDYEQYF.